This T cell receptor (beta chain) was sequenced in a study of cytomegalovirus exposure and HLA in healthy donors. Broader study findings: Common viral pathogens (according to a later analysis) appeared linked to several of the most significant clusters. With DRB1 most and HLA-C fewest, TCR association rates differed between HLA loci in a later analysis. Only CMV serostatus was available as immune exposure information.

It was with 60 Vbeta and 13 Jbeta primers that the PCR ran. Original handling: Later work found 80 million or so unique TCR beta chains, with some 11 million shared. Repertoires were generated with immunoSEQ multiplex PCR, while TCRdb's copy carries only in-frame clones and drops some. V, J and clone size were drawn from that table, and D and trimming were deduced from the DNA. The sample consists of 95,000 or so clones, 65% to 90% of them appearing once. To note about this clone: No antigen is known for it.

Material for sequencing was PBMCs. This sequence originates from a woman in her 70s in good health and CMV-seropositive.

DNA of the CDR3: TGCGCCAGCAGCCAAGAGGGGCTGGGTAGCGGGAACGAGCAGTACTTC. This translates into CASSQEGLGSGNEQYF. The chain uses TRBV4-1 and TRBJ2-5; 8 bases are shared with TRBD2. With the DNA end fitting TRBJ2-7 better, the J assignment may be wrong. This CDR3 spans 16 amino acids. Germline assignment: CDR1 MGHRA and CDR2 YSYEKL.